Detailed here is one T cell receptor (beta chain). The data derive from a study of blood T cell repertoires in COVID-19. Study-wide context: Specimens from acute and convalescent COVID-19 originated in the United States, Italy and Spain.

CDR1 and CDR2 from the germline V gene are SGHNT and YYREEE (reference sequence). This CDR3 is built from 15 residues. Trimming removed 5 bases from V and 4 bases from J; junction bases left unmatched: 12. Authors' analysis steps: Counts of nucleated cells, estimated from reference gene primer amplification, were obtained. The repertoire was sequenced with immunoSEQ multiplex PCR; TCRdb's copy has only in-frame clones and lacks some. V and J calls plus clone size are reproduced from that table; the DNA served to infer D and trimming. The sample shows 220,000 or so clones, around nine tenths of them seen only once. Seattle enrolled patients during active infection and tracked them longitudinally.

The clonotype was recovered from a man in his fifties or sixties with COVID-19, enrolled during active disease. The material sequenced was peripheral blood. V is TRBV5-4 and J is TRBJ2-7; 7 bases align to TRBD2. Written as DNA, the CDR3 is TGTGCCAGCAGTCCAGTAGGCGGGAGCGTTTACGAGCAGTACTTC. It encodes CASSPVGGSVYEQYF.